This T cell receptor (beta chain) derives from a study of T-cell memory formation after mild COVID-19 listed by TCRdb under 2021. For the study in its entirety: Most TCR sequence clusters were specific to one of the two donors. Two young, previously healthy adult volunteers made up the cohort, one male and one female. T-cell clones expanding and contracting after mild COVID-19 in two donors were tracked by longitudinal TCRalpha and TCRbeta repertoire sequencing. What the work shows at the level of the full study, not this receptor alone: Contracting CD4+ clones were located mainly in the CM and EM memory subsets, whereas CD8+ clones were found to be enriched in EMRA. Some responding clones were detected in pre-infection memory, suggesting pre-existing cross-reactive memory T cells joined the SARS-CoV-2 response. The study covered only a couple of mild cases, and larger cohorts including severe cases with pre-infection samples were considered necessary. From day 15 to 85, contracting clones showed balanced CD4/CD8 phenotypes, whereas a second wave of clones that expanded from day 15 to 37 leaned towards CD4+. SARS-CoV-2 specificity was not confirmed for the second-wave clones peaking on day 37.

Ficoll-Paque density gradient centrifugation was used to isolate PBMCs. Worth noting for this clonotype: Its antigen has not been determined. The input lacks base qualities; no much larger clone sits a single base away.

Data came from an Illumina NovaSeq 6000. cDNA libraries for TCRalpha and TCRbeta were prepared by 5'RACE using constant-segment primers, with sample barcodes and unique molecular identifiers added. RNA was extracted from every sample with Trizol reagent. Amplification of the libraries took two PCR steps, and the second step added a second sample barcode plus Illumina TruSeq adapters. The libraries were sequenced on an Illumina NovaSeq using 2 x 150 bp paired-end reads. Under the source paper's analysis protocol: Reads were demultiplexed and collapsed into UMI-guided consensus sequences with migec v1.2.7. Using mixcr v2.1.11, the UMI consensuses were aligned to TRA and TRB V and J templates and assembled into clonotypes. A clonotype was counted as expanded or contracted only if both edgeR and NoisET called the change significant, with noise models trained on biological replicates. For edgeR calls, the thresholds were a false discovery rate-adjusted p below 0.01 and a log2 fold-change of 1. As an exploratory analysis of dynamics, max-normalized trajectories of the 1000 most abundant clonotypes were examined by PCA with hierarchical clustering. The CD4 or CD8 phenotype of responding clones was assigned using the separately sequenced CD4+ and CD8+ repertoires. Starting from the raw public reads, TCRdb applied fastp trimming at Q25, assembled clones with MiXCR and retained in-frame beta chains. CDR3 protein sequences are deduplicated, and each keeps its most common genes and DNA. The authors' filters were not applied to this entry. This sample comprises hundreds of thousands of distinct CDR3 sequences, approximately 16% of them detected only once. Of the sample, 3.5% is held by the ten largest clones.

The CDR3 starts with the cysteine, ends with the phenylalanine, and has 15 residues. Left in the record is the CDR3 DNA by itself, 45 bases read in frame from the first base. Trimming takes 0 bases from V and 6 bases from J, and the germline ends sit 15 bases apart. In the germline V gene, CDR1 corresponds to SGHRS and CDR2 to YFSETQ. The clonotype comes from a man younger than 35 who had mild COVID-19 (a few samples of this study predate the infection). The sample titles of this study are shuffled in the database, so cell type and time point are left out; the donor was told from shared clones. Sequenced input: PBMCs or a T cell subset sorted from them (not recorded which). The receptor chain draws on TRBV5-1 and TRBJ1-1, and perhaps TRBD1 as D gene, on 5 matching bases. CDR3 reads: CASSLGWGSEAEAFF. The bases are TGCGCCAGCAGCTTGGGATGGGGGTCGGAGGCTGAAGCTTTCTTT.